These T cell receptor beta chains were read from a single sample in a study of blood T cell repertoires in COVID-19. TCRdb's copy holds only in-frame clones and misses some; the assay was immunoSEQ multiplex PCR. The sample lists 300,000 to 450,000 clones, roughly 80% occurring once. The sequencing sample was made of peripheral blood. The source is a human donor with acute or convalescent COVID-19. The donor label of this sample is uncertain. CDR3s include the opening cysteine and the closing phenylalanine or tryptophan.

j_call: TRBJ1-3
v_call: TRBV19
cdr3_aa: CASVTDPSGNTIYF

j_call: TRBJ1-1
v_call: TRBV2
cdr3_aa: CASRDRAAGNTEAFF

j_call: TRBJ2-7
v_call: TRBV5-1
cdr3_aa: CASSFAPVAGGGEQYF

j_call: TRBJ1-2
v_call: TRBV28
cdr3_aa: CASSLRGAGYGYTF

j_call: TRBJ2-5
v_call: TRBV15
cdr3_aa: CATSKAGGTPKRTQYF

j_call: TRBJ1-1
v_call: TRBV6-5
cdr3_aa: CASSKIRGSNTEAFF

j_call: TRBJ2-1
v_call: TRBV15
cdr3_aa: CATSRVPGLSSYNEQFF

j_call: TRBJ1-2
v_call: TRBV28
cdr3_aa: CASSLLREFTF

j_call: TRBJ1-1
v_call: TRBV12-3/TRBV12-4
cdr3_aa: CASSLNRWTEAFF

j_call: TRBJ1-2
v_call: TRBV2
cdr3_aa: CASRRQGANYGYTF

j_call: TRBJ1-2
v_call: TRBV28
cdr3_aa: CASHRGGTYGYTF

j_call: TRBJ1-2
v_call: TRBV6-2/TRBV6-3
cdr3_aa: CASSYGPGANYGYTF

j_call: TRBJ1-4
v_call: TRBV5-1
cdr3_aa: CASSQDRQASNEKLFF

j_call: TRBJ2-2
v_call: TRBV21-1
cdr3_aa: CASSTPPTIENTGELFF

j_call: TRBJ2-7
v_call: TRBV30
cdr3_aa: CAWSVRNRGVVVPLYF

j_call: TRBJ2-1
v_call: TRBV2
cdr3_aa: CASTLQGELSNNEQFF

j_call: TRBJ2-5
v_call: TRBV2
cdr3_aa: CASSWLGTGLETQYF

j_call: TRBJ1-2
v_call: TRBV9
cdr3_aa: CASSRMGQSYGYTF

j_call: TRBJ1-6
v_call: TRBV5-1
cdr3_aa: CASSLIAGSNSPLHF

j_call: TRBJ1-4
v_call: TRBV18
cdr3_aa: CASSPTNGKLFF

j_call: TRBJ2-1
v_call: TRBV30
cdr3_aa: CALRRDSLYNEQFF

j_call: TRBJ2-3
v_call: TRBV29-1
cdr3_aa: CSVDRDRVTDTQYF

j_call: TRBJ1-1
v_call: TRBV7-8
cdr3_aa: CASSSGTGGYSEAFF

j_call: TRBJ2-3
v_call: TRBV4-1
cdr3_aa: CASKRGTTDTQYF

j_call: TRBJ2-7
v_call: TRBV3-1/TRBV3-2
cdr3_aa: CATRTSGVFYEQYF

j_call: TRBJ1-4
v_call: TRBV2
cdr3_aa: CASSVGRGSKLFF

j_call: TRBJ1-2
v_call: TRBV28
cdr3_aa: CATQDVALTNYGYTF

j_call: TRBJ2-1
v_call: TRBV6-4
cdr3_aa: CASSDLSGGFDEQFF

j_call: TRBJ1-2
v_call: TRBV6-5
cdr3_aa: CASSRTEAYGYTF

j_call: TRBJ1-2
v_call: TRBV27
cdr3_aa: CASTPSPGGGYGYTF

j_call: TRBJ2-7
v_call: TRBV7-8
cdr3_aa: CASSNSGGPYEQYF

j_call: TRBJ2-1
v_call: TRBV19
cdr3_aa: CASRGLFLGSYNEQFF

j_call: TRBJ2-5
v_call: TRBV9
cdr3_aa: CASSVDLQETQYF

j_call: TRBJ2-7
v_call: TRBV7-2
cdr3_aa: CASSSGEREQYF

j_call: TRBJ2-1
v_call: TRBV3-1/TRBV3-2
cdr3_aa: CASSHVRQGGYNEQFF

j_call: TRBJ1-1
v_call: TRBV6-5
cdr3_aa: CATGWGPNTEAFF

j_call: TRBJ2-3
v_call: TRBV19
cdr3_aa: CASSIEGARTDTQYF

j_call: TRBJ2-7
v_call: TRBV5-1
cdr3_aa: CASSYGTLSYEQYF

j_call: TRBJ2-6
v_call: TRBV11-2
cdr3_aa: CASSLDLPPRANVLTF

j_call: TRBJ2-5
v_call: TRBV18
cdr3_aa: CASSRDPGEGKTQYF

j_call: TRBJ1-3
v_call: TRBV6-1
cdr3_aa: CASSELDRLPGNTIYF

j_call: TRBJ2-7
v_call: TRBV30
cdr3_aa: CAWRTGYEQYF

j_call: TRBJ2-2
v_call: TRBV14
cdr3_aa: CASSSPGQGAAGELFF

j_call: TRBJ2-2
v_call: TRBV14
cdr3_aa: CASSPVAGLNTGELFF

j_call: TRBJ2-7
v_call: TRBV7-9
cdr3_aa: CASSLGGQLYEQYF

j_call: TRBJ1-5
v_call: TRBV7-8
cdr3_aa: CASSSRPQGNQPQHF

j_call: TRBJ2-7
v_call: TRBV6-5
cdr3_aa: CATKRGGSGEQYF

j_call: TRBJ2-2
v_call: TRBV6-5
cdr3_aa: CASRSGGANTGELFF

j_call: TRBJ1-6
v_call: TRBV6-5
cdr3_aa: CASRDTGVHSPLHF